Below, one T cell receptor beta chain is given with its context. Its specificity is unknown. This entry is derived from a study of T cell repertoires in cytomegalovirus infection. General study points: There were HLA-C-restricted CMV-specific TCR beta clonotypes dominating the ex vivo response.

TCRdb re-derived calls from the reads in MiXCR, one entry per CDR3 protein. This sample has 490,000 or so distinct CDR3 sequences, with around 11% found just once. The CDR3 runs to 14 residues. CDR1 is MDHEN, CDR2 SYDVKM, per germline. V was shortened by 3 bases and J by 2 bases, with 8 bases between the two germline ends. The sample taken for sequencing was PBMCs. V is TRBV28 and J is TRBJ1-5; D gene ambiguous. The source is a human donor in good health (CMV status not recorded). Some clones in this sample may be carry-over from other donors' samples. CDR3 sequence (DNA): TGTGCCAGCAGTTTTGGTGTCGGCAATCAGCCCCAGCATTTT. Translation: CASSFGVGNQPQHF.